Listed below are T cell receptor beta chains from one sample, sequenced in a study of CD8 T cells in ankylosing spondylitis. Using its own MiXCR run on the 5' RACE reads, TCRdb lists one record per CDR3 protein. The repertoire includes approximately 130,000 distinct CDR3 sequences, roughly a tenth of them detected once, and approximately 3.4% sits in the top ten. The sequencing input was blood, either unsorted or a sorted T cell fraction (not recorded which). These receptors came from a male donor with ankylosing spondylitis or in good health (not recorded which). The CDR3 runs from the conserved cysteine through the conserved F or W. The D gene is left open where the match is weak. Rows may omit the clone size; those that give it use once, few, many or a size class.

v_gene,d_gene,abundance,j_gene,CDR3aa,CDR3nt
TRBV7-3,TRBD2,many,TRBJ2-3,CASSLRPRTSGSTDTQYF,TGTGCCAGCAGCTTAAGGCCGAGGACTAGCGGGAGCACAGATACGCAGTATTTT
TRBV4-1,.,few,TRBJ1-2,CASSQARRIGSYGYTF,TGCGCCAGCAGCCAAGCGCGTAGAATCGGGAGCTATGGCTACACCTTC
TRBV12-3/TRBV12-4,.,many,TRBJ2-7,CASSSEVREQYF,TGTGCCAGCAGCTCAGAAGTACGGGAGCAGTACTTC
TRBV7-9,.,many,TRBJ1-4,CASSPGVPNEKLFF,TGTGCCAGCAGCCCAGGTGTACCTAATGAAAAACTGTTTTTT
TRBV7-2,TRBD2,many,TRBJ2-7,CASSLASGGDYEQYF,TGTGCCAGCAGCTTAGCTAGCGGGGGTGATTACGAGCAGTACTTC
TRBV5-5,TRBD2,many,TRBJ2-5,CASSLSLADLPQYF,TGTGCCAGCAGCTTGTCCCTAGCGGACCTACCCCAGTACTTC
TRBV19,TRBD1,.,TRBJ1-5,CASSLRDRSQPQHF,TGTGCCAGTAGTCTCCGGGACAGGTCTCAGCCCCAGCATTTT
TRBV11-2,TRBD2,.,TRBJ2-7,CASSKGLADYYEQYF,TGTGCCAGCAGCAAAGGACTAGCCGATTACTACGAGCAGTACTTC
TRBV20-1,.,.,TRBJ1-6,CSARPQTGVNNSPLHF,TGCAGTGCTAGACCCCAGACAGGAGTTAATAATTCACCCCTCCACTTT
TRBV4-3,TRBD1,few,TRBJ2-3,CASSQGTDRVLDTQYF,TGCGCCAGCAGCCAAGGGACGGACAGGGTTCTTGATACGCAGTATTTT
TRBV5-6,TRBD1,few,TRBJ2-1,CASSLRQGINNEQFF,TGTGCCAGCAGCTTGCGACAGGGGATCAACAATGAGCAGTTCTTC
TRBV5-1,.,many,TRBJ2-3,CASSLGHAGADTQYF,TGCGCCAGCAGCTTGGGCCACGCAGGGGCAGATACGCAGTATTTT
TRBV30,.,many,TRBJ1-6,CAWRQQNNSPLHF,TGTGCCTGGAGACAGCAAAATAATTCACCCCTCCACTTT
TRBV27,.,many,TRBJ2-5,CASSFWRASQETQYF,TGTGCCAGCAGTTTTTGGAGGGCTTCACAAGAGACCCAGTACTTC
TRBV6-5,.,.,TRBJ2-3,CASSYSGRKSNTQYF,TGTGCCAGCAGTTACTCCGGACGGAAGAGTAATACGCAGTATTTT
TRBV27,TRBD2,many,TRBJ2-7,CASRGGTSGSSSSYEQYF,TGTGCCAGCCGCGGGGGGACTAGCGGGAGTTCGAGCTCCTACGAGCAGTACTTC
TRBV9,TRBD2,many,TRBJ2-5,CASSVVSGGSGETQYF,TGTGCCAGCAGCGTAGTCTCGGGAGGTTCCGGGGAGACCCAGTACTTC
TRBV25-1,TRBD1,many,TRBJ2-1,CASSTDRVEQFF,TGTGCCAGCAGTACTGACAGGGTTGAGCAGTTCTTC
TRBV7-2,TRBD2,many,TRBJ2-3,CASSQGEAGRDTQYF,TGTGCCAGCAGCCAAGGGGAAGCGGGACGAGATACGCAGTATTTT
TRBV28,.,many,TRBJ2-5,CASSPTASWQETQYF,TGTGCCAGCAGCCCGACAGCTTCTTGGCAAGAGACCCAGTACTTC
TRBV7-2,TRBD1,many,TRBJ2-7,CASSLRTGETYEQYF,TGTGCCAGCAGCTTGCGGACAGGGGAAACCTACGAGCAGTACTTC